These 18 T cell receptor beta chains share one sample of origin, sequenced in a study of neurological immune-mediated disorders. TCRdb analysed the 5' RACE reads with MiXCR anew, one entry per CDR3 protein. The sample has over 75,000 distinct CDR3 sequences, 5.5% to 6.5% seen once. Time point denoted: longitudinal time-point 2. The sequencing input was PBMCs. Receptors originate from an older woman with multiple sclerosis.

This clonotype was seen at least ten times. The DNA of the CDR3 is TGTGCCAGCAGTTCGCCATTCCGGACTAGCGGAGCAGATACGCAGTATTTT. Amino acid sequence: CASSSPFRTSGADTQYF. The rearrangement joins TRBV28 to TRBJ2-3; 10 nucleotides agree with TRBD2. V shed 4 bases, J shed 4 bases, and the junction held 11 bases outside the gene matches. The length of the CDR3 is 17 residues. Germline values: CDR1 MDHEN, CDR2 SYDVKM. The whole variable domain, remainder taken from reference TRBV28 and TRBJ2-3, is DVKVTQSSRYLVKRTGEKVFLECVQDMDHENMFWYRQDPGLGLRLIYFSYDVKMKEKGDIPEGYSVSREKKERFSLILESASTNQTSMYLCASSSPFRTSGADTQYFGPGTRLTVL.

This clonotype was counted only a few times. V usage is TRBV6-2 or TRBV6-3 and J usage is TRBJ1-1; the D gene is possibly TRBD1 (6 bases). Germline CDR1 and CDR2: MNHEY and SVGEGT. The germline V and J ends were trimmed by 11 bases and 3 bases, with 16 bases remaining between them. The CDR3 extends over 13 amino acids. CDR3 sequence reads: CAAGRGTDTEAFF. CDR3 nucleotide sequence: TGTGCCGCGGGGAGGGGGACCGACACTGAAGCTTTCTTT.

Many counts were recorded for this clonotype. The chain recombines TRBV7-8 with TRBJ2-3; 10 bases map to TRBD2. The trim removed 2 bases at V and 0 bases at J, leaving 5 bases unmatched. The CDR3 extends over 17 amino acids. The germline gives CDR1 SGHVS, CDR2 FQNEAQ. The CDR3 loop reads CASSLLSGGASTDTQYF. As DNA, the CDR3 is TGTGCCAGCAGCTTACTAAGCGGGGGGGCTAGCACAGATACGCAGTATTTT.

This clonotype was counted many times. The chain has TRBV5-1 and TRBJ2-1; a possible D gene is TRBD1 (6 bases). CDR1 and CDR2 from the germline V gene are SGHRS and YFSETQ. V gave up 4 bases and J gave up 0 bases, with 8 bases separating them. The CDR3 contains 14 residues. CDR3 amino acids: CASSRTDSYNEQFF. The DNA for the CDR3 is TGCGCCAGCAGCAGGACAGACTCCTACAATGAGCAGTTCTTC.

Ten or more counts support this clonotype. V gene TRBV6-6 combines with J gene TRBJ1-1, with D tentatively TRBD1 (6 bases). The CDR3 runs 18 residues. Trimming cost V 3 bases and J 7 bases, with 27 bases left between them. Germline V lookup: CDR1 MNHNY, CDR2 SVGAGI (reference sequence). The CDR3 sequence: CASSYLNRVSGSVIEAFF. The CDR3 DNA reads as TGTGCCAGCAGTTATCTAAACAGGGTTTCAGGTTCGGTTATTGAAGCTTTCTTT.

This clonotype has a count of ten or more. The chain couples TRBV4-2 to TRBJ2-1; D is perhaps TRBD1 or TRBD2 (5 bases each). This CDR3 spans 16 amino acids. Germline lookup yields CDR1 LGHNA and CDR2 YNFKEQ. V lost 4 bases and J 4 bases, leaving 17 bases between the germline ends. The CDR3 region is CASSRSGTGSYNEQFF. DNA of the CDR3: TGTGCCAGCAGCCGATCCGGGACCGGGTCATACAATGAGCAGTTCTTC.

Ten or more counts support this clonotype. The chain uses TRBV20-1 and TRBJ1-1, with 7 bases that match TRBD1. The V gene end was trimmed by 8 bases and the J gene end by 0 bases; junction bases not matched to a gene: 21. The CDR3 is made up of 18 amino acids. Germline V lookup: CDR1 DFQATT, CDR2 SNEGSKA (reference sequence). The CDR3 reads CSTEGRGGGGGMNTEAFF. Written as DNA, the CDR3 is TGCAGTACCGAGGGTAGAGGAGGGGGCGGCGGCATGAACACTGAAGCTTTCTTT.

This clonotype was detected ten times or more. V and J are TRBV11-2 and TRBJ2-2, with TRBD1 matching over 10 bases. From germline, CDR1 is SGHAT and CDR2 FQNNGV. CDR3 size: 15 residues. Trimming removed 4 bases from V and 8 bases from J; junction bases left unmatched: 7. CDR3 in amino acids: CASSSKTGGPGELFF. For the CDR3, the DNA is TGTGCCAGCAGCTCGAAGACAGGGGGCCCGGGGGAGCTGTTTTTT.

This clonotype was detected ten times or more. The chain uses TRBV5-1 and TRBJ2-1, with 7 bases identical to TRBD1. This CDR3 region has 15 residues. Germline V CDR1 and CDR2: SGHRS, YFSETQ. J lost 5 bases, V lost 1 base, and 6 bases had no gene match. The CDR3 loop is CASSLRGGADNEQFF. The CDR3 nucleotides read TGCGCCAGCAGCTTGAGAGGGGGCGCGGACAATGAGCAGTTCTTC.

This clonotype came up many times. CDR3: CATSSDTFETQYF. Written as DNA, the CDR3 is TGTGCCACCAGCTCCGACACTTTCGAGACCCAGTACTTC. The rearrangement links TRBV15 to TRBJ2-5; D unclear. The CDR3 sequence is 13 residues long. Germline loops: CDR1 LNHNV, CDR2 YYDKDF (reference sequence). The germline V and J ends were trimmed by 5 bases and 5 bases, with 12 bases remaining between them.

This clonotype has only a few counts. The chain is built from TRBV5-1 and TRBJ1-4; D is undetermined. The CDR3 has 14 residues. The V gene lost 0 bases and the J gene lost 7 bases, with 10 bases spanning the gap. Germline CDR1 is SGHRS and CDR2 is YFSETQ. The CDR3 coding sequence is TGCGCCAGCAGCTTGGAAGGACGAAGTGAAAAACTGTTTTTT. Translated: CASSLEGRSEKLFF.

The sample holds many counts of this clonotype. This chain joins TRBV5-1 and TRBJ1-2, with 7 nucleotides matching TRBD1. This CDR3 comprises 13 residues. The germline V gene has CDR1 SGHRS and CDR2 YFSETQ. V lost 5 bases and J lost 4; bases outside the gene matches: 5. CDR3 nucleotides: TGCGCCAGCAGAGGGACAGACCCCTATGGCTACACCTTC. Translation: CASRGTDPYGYTF.

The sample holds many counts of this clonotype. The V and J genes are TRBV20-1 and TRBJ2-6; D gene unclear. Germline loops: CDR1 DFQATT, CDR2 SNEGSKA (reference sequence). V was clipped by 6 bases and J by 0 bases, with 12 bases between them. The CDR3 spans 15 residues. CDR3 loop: CSAGNRHSGANVLTF. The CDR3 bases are TGCAGTGCCGGTAACAGACACTCTGGGGCCAACGTCCTGACTTTC.

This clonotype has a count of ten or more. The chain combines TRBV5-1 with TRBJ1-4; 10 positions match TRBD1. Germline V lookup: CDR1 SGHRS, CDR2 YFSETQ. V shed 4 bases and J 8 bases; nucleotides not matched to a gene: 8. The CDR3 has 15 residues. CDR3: CASSLSGQGEEKLFF. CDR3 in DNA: TGCGCCAGCAGCCTAAGTGGACAGGGGGAGGAAAAACTGTTTTTT.

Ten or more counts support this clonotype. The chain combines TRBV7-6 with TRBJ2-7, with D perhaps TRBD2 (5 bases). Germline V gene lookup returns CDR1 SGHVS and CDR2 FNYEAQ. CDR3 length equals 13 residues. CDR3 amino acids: CLREGILSYEQYF. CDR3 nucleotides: TGTCTGAGGGAAGGGATACTTTCCTACGAGCAGTACTTC.

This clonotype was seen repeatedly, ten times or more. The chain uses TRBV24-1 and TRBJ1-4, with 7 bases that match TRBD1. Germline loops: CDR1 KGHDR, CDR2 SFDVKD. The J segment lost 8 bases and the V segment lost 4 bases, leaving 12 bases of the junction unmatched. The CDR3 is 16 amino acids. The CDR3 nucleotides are TGTGCCACCAGTGACCCAACCGGGACAGATAACGAAAAACTGTTTTTT. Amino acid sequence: CATSDPTGTDNEKLFF.

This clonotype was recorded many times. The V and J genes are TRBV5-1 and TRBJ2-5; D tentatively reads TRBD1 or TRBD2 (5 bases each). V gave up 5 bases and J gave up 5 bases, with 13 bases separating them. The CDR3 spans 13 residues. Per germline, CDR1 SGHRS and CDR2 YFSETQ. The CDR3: CASRQRDVETQYF. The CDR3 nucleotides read TGCGCCAGCAGACAAAGGGACGTTGAGACCCAGTACTTC.

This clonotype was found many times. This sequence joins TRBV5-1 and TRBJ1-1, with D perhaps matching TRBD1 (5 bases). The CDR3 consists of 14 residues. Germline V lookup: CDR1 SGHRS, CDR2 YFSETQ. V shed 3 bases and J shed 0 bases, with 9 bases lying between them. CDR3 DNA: TGCGCCAGCAGCTCAGGGTTGATGAACACTGAAGCTTTCTTT. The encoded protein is CASSSGLMNTEAFF. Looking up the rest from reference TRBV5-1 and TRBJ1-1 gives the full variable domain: KAGVTQTPRYLIKTRGQQVTLSCSPISGHRSVSWYQQTPGQGLQFLFEYFSETQRNKGNFPGRFSGRQFSNSRSEMNVSTLELGDSALYLCASSSGLMNTEAFFGQGTRLTVV.